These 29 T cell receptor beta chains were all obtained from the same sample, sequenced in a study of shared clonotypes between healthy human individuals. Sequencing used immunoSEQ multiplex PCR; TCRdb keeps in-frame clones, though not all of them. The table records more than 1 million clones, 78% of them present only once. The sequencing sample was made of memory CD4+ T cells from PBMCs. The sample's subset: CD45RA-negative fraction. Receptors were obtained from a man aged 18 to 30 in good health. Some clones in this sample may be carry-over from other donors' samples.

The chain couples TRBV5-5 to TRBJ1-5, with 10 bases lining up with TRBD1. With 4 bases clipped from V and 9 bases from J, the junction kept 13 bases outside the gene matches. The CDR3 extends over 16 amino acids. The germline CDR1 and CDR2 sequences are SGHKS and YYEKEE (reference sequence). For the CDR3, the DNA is TGTGCCAGCAGCACCGCGGGGACAGGGGAGTCTCGGCCCCAGCATTTT. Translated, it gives CASSTAGTGESRPQHF.

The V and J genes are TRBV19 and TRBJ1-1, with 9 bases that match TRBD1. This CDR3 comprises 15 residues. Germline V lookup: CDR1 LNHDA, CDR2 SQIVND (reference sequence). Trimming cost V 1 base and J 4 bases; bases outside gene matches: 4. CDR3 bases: TGTGCCAGTAGTATAGGGTGGGGACAGGGCACTGAAGCTTTCTTT. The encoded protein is CASSIGWGQGTEAFF. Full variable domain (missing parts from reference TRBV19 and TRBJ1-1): DGGITQSPKYLFRKEGQNVTLSCEQNLNHDAMYWYRQDPGQGLRLIYYSQIVNDFQKGDIAEGYSVSREKKESFPLTVTSAQKNPTAFYLCASSIGWGQGTEAFFGQGTRLTVV.

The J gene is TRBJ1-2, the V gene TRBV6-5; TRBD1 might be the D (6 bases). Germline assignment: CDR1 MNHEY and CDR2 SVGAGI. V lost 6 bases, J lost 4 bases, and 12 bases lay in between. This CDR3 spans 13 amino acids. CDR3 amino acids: CASRQGHSYGYTF. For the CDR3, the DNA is TGTGCCAGCAGGCAGGGACACTCCTATGGCTACACCTTC.

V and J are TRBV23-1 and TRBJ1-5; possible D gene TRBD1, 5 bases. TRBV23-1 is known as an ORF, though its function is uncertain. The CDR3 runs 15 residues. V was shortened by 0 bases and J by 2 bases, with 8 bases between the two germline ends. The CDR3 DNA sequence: TGCGCCAGCAGTCAATCTACGGGGCGCAATCAGCCCCAGCATTTT. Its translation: CASSQSTGRNQPQHF.

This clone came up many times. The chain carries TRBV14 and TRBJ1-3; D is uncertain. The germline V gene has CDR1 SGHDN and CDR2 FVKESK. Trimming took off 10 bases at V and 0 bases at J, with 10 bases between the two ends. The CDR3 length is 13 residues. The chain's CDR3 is CATQLNSGNTIYF. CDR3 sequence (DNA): TGTGCCACCCAATTGAACTCTGGAAACACCATATATTTT.

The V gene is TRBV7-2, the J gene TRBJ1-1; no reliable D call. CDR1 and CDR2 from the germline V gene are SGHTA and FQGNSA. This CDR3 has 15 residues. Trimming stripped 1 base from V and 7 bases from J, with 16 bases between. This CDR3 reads CASSLGRAFYGEAFF. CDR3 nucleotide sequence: TGTGCCAGCAGCTTAGGTAGGGCCTTCTATGGTGAAGCTTTCTTT.

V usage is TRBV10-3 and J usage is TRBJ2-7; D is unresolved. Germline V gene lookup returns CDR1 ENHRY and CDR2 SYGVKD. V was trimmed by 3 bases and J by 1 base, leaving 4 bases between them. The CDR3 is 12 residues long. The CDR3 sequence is CAISEQSYEQYF. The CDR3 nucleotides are TGTGCCATCAGTGAACAGTCCTACGAGCAGTACTTC.

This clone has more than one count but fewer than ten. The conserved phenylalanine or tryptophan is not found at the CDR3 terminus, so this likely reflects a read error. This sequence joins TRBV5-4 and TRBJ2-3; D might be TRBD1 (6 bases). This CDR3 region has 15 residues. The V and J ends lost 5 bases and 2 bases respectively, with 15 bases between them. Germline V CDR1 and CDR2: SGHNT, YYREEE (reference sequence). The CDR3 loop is CASSWDTSSTDTQYS. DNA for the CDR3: TGTGCCAGCAGTTGGGACACGAGCTCCACAGATACGCAGTATTCT.

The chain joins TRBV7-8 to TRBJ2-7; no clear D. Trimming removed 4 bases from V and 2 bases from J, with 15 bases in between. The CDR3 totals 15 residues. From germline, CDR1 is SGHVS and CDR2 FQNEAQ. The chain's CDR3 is CASSSLGRATYEQYF. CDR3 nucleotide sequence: TGTGCCAGCAGCTCCTTGGGTAGGGCGACCTACGAGCAGTACTTC.

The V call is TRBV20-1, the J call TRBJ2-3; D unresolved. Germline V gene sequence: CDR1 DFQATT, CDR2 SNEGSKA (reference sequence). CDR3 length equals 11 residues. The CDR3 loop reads CISPGTDTQYF. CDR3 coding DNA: TGCATCTCCCCGGGTACAGATACGCAGTATTTT.

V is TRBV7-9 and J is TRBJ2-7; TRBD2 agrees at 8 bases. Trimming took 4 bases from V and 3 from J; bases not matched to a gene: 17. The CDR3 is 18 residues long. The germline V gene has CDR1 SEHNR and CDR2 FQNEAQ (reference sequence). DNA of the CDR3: TGTGCCAGCAGCTCACCCGGCATCCCGGGACTAGAAAACTACGAGCAGTACTTC. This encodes CASSSPGIPGLENYEQYF.

The CDR3 loop is CASREGFVETQYF. In DNA form, the CDR3 reads TGCGCCAGCAGAGAGGGGTTTGTAGAGACCCAGTACTTC. The chain has TRBV5-1 and TRBJ2-5; D is perhaps TRBD1 or TRBD2 (5 bases each). CDR1 SGHRS and CDR2 YFSETQ come from the germline V gene. The CDR3 covers 13 residues. The V and J ends lost 5 bases and 4 bases respectively, with 12 bases between them.

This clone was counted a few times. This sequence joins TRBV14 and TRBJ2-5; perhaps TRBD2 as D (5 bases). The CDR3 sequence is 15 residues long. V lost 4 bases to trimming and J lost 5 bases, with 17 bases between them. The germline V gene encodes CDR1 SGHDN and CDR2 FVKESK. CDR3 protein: CASSRGIGRRETQYF. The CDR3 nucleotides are TGTGCCAGCAGCCGAGGGATCGGGCGGCGGGAGACCCAGTACTTC.

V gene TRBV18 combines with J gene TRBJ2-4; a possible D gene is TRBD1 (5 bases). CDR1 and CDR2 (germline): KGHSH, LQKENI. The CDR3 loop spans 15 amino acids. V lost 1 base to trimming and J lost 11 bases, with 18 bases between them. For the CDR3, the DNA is TGTGCCAGCTCACCACGGGGCTCAGGGAACGAAGTTCAGTACTTC. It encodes CASSPRGSGNEVQYF.

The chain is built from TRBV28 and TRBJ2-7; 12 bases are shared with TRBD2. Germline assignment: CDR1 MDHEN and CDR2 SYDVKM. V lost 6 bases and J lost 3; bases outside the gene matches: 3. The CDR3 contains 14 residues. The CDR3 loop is CASRTSGSFYEQYF. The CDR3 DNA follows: TGTGCCAGCAGGACTAGCGGGAGTTTCTACGAGCAGTACTTC.

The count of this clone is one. As DNA, the CDR3 is TGTGCCAGCAGTCCTAATCGCTTGACACAAAGTCGGGCCAACGTCCTGACTTTC. Its protein is CASSPNRLTQSRANVLTF. The V and J genes are TRBV28 and TRBJ2-6; D not resolved. This CDR3 has 18 amino acids. V dropped 5 bases and J dropped 5 bases, with 22 bases sitting between them. The germline V gene encodes CDR1 MDHEN and CDR2 SYDVKM. Combining the CDR3 with reference TRBV28 and TRBJ2-6 gives the whole variable domain DVKVTQSSRYLVKRTGEKVFLECVQDMDHENMFWYRQDPGLGLRLIYFSYDVKMKEKGDIPEGYSVSREKKERFSLILESASTNQTSMYLCASSPNRLTQSRANVLTFGAGSRLTVL.

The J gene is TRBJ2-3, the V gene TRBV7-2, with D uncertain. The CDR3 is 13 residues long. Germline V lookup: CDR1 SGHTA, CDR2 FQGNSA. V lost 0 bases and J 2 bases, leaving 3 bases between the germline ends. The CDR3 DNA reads TGTGCCAGCAGCTTAGCGTACACAGATACGCAGTATTTT. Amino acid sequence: CASSLAYTDTQYF.

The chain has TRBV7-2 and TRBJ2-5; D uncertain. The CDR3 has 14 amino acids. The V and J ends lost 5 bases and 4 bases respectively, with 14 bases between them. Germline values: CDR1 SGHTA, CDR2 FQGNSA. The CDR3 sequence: CASSPRRSVETQYF. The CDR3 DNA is TGTGCCAGCAGCCCGCGACGGAGCGTAGAGACCCAGTACTTC.

This CDR3 is CASSAKNGLTYNEQFF. CDR3 coding DNA: TGTGCCAGCAGCGCCAAGAATGGACTAACCTACAATGAGCAGTTCTTC. The chain joins TRBV9 to TRBJ2-1; D possibly corresponds to TRBD2 (6 bases). V was shortened by 3 bases and J by 2 bases, with 15 bases between the two germline ends. Germline V CDR1 and CDR2: SGDLS, YYNGEE. The CDR3 has 16 amino acids.

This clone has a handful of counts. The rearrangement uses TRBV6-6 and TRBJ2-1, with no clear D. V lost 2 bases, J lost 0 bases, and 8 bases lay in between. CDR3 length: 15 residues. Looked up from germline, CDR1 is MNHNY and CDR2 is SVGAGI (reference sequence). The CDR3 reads CASSYHGYSYNEQFF. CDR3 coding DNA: TGTGCCAGCAGTTACCACGGATACTCCTACAATGAGCAGTTCTTC.

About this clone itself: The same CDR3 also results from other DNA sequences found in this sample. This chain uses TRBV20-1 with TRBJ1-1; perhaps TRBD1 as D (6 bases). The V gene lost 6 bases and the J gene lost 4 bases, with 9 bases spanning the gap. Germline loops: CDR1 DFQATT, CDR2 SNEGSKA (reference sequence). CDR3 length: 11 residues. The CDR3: CSAGGRTEAFF. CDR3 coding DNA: TGCAGTGCAGGGGGACGCACTGAAGCTTTCTTT.

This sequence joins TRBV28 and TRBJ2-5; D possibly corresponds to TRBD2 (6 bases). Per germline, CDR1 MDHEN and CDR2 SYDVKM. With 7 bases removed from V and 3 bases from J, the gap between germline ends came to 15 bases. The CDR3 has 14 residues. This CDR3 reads CASKQSPSEETQYF. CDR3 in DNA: TGTGCCAGCAAACAATCCCCTAGCGAAGAGACCCAGTACTTC.

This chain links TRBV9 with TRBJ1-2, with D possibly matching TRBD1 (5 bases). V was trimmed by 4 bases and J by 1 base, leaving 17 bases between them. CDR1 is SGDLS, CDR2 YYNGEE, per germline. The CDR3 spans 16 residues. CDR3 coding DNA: TGTGCCAGCAGCCCGGGACGGACGCACGTTAACTATGGCTACACCTTC. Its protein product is CASSPGRTHVNYGYTF.

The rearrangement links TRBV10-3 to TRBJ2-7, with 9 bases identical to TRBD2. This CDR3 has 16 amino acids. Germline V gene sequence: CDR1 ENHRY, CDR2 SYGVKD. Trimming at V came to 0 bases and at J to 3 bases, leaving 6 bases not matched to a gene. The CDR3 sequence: CAISESVSSGIYEQYF. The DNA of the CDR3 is TGTGCCATCAGTGAGTCGGTTTCTAGCGGGATCTACGAGCAGTACTTC.

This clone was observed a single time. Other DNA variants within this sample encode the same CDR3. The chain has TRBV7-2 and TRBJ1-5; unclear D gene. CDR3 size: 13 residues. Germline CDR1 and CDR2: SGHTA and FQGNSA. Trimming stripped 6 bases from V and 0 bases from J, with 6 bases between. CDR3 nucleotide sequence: TGTGCCAGCAGTCTCAGTAGCAATCAGCCCCAGCATTTT. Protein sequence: CASSLSSNQPQHF. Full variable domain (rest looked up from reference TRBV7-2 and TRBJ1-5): GAGVSQSPSNKVTEKGKDVELRCDPISGHTALYWYRQSLGQGLEFLIYFQGNSAPDKSGLPSDRFSAERTGGSVSTLTIQRTQQEDSAVYLCASSLSSNQPQHFGDGTRLSIL.

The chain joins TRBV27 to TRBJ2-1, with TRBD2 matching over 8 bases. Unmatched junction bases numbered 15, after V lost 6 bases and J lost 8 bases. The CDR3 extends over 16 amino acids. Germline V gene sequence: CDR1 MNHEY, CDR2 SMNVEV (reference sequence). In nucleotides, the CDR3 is TGTGCCAGCAGGCGACCGGGACTAGACGGTGTCGATGAGCAGTTCTTC. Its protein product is CASRRPGLDGVDEQFF.

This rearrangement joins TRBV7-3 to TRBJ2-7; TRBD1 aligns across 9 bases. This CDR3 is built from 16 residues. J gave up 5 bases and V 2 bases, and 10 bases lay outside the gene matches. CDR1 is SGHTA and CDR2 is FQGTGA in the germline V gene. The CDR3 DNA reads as TGTGCCAGCAGCTTAGGGACAGGGACGACTTTGAACGAGCAGTACTTC. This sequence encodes CASSLGTGTTLNEQYF.

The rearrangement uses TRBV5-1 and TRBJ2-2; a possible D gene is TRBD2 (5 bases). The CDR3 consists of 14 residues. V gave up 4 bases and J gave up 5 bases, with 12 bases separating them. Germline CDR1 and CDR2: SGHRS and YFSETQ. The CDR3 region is CASSPFSGTGELFF. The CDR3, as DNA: TGCGCCAGCAGCCCCTTTTCGGGGACCGGGGAGCTGTTTTTT.

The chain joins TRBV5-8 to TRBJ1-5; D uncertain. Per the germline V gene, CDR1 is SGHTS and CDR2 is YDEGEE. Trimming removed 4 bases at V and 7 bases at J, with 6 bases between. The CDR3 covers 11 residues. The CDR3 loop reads CASSPRQPQHF. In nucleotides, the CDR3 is TGTGCCAGCAGCCCTAGGCAGCCCCAGCATTTT.